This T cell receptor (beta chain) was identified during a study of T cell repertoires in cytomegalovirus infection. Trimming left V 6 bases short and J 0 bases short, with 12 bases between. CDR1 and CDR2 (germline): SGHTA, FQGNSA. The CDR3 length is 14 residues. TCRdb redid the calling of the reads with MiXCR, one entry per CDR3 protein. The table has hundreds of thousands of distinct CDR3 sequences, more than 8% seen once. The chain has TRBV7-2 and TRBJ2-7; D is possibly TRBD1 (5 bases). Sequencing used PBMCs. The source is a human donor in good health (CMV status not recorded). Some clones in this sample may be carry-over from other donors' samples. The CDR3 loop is CASRPDSYSYEQYF. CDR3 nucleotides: TGTGCCAGCAGACCAGACAGTTACTCCTACGAGCAGTACTTC.